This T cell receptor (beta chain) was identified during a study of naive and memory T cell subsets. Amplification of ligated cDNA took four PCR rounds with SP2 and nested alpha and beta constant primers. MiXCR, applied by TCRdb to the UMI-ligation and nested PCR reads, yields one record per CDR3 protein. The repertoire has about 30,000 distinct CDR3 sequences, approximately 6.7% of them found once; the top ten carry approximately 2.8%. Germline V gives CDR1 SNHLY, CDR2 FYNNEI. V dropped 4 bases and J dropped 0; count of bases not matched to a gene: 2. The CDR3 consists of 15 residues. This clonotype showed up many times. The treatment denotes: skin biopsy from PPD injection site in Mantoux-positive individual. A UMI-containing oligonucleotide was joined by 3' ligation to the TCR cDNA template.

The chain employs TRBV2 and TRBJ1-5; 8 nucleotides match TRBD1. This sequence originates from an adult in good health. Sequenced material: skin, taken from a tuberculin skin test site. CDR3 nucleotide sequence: TGTGCCAGCAGTGGGGGACAGGATAGCAATCAGCCCCAGCATTTT. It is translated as CASSGGQDSNQPQHF. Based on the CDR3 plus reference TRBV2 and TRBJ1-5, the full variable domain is EPEVTQTPSHQVTQMGQEVILRCVPISNHLYFYWYRQILGQKVEFLVSFYNNEISEKSEIFDDQFSVERPDGSNFTLKIRSTKLEDSAMYFCASSGGQDSNQPQHFGDGTRLSIL.